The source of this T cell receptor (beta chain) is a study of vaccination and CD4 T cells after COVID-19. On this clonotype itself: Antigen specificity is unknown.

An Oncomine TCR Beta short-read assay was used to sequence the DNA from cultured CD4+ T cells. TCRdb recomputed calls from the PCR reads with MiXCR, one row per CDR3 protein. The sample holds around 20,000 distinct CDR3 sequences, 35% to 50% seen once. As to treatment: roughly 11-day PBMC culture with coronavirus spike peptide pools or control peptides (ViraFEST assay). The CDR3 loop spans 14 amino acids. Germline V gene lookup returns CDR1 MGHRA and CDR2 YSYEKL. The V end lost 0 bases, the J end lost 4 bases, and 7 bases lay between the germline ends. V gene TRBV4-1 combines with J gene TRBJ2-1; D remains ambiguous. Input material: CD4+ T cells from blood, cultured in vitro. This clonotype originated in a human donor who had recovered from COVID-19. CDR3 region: CASSQDRKYNEQFF. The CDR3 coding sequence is TGCGCCAGCAGCCAAGATCGGAAGTACAATGAGCAGTTCTTC.